The present T cell receptor beta chain was sequenced within a study of blood T cell repertoires in COVID-19. Study-wide background: Samples of COVID-19 (acute and convalescent) were obtained from the United States, Italy and Spain. Sample material is recorded as cDNA or gDNA derived from T cells, B-cell-depleted T cells, or PBMCs.

In the original processing: The assay estimated nucleated cells by amplifying reference gene primers. This table comes from immunoSEQ multiplex PCR, and its TCRdb copy is limited to in-frame clones, with some not included. Clone size and V and J calls were adopted from that table, with D and trimming inferred from the DNA. The table includes approximately 200,000 clones, around 80% detected once. Germline CDR1 reads MNHEY; CDR2 reads SVGAGI. V trimming: 5 bases; J trimming: 2 bases; junction bases outside the gene matches: 6. The CDR3 spans 15 residues. This clone was detected only a few times. Sequencing was done on a sample of peripheral blood. The chain has TRBV6-5 and TRBJ2-7; 10 bases line up with TRBD2. The clonotype originates from a human donor with acute or convalescent COVID-19. The donor label of this sample is uncertain. The CDR3 nucleotides are TGTGCCAGCAGTCCACTAGCGGGGAACACCTACGAGCAGTACTTC. Translated, it gives CASSPLAGNTYEQYF.